This T cell receptor beta chain appears in the sequencing data of a study of T cells in localized non-small cell lung cancer. TCRdb's copy holds only in-frame clones and misses some; the assay was immunoSEQ multiplex PCR. The repertoire holds under 40,000 clones, with 75% to 90% as singletons. Germline lookup yields CDR1 PRHDT and CDR2 FYEKMQ (reference sequence). The CDR3 length is 17 residues. The V and J ends lost 6 bases and 2 bases respectively, with 22 bases between them. Regarding this clone: What it binds is not known.

Findings and caveats of the study: Out of the top 100 tumor clones, a median about 50 were seen in adjacent lung. The study linked higher blood T cell density to longer overall survival. One tumor region alone was sequenced, and heterogeneity therefore remains possible. Uninvolved adjacent lung showed peak T cell clonality, exceeding tumor.

The sequence derives from a man between 40 and 70 years old with stage III lung adenocarcinoma. V usage is TRBV13 and J usage is TRBJ2-5; D possibly corresponds to TRBD2 (6 bases). The sequencing here drew on peripheral blood mononuclear cells, taken before any cancer treatment. CDR3 protein: CASSRGLERGEQETQYF. CDR3 DNA sequence: TGTGCCAGCAGTCGGGGACTTGAGCGCGGAGAACAAGAGACCCAGTACTTC. The variable domain in full, completed from reference TRBV13 and TRBJ2-5, reads AAGVIQSPRHLIKEKRETATLKCYPIPRHDTVYWYQQGPGQDPQFLISFYEKMQSDKGSIPDRFSAQQFSDYHSELNMSSLELGDSALYFCASSRGLERGEQETQYFGPGTRLLVL.